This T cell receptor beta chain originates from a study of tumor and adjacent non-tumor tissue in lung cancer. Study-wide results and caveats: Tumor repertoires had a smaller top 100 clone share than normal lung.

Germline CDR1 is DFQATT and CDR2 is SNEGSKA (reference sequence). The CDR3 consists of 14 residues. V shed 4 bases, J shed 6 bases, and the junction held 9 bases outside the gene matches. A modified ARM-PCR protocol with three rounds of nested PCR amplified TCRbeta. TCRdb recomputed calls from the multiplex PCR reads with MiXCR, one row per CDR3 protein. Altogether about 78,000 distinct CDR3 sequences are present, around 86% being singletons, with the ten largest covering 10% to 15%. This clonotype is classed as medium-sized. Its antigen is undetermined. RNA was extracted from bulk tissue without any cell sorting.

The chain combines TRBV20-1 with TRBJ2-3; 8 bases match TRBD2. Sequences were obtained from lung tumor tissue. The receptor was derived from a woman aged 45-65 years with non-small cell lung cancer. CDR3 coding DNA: TGCAGTGCTACGGGGGGGAGAACGTTGGATACGCAGTATTTT. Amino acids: CSATGGRTLDTQYF.